The 5 T cell receptor beta chains below all came from one sample that was sequenced in a study of response to subunit inactivated influenza vaccine. TCRdb independently ran MiXCR on the RT-PCR reads; one entry per CDR3 protein. The table includes 550,000 to 800,000 distinct CDR3 sequences, less than 20% detected once. Here the sequenced sample was PBMCs from blood, taken roughly 12 days after vaccination. The source is a man between 50 and 59 years old who received an inactivated influenza vaccine.

V is TRBV5-1 and J is TRBJ1-5, with 12 nucleotides matching TRBD1. V was clipped by 7 bases and J by 7 bases; unmatched bases: 6. Germline V gene data show CDR1 as SGHRS and CDR2 as YFSETQ. CDR3 length equals 14 residues. CDR3 region: CASQGTGGLQPQHF. The CDR3 region has the DNA TGCGCCAGCCAAGGGACAGGGGGCTTGCAGCCCCAGCATTTT.

CDR3 in amino acids: CASSLSGAKPYEQYF. CDR3 bases: TGTGCCAGCAGTTTATCGGGGGCTAAACCCTACGAGCAGTACTTC. The chain uses TRBV27 and TRBJ2-7; TRBD1 is a possible D gene (6 bases). The CDR3 contains 15 residues. From germline, CDR1 is MNHEY and CDR2 SMNVEV (reference sequence). V lost 0 bases to trimming and J lost 2 bases, with 11 bases between them.

This clonotype was detected a few times. The J gene is TRBJ2-1, the V gene TRBV7-8; weak D call: TRBD2 (6 bases). V shed 1 base and J shed 0 bases, with 22 bases lying between them. Looked up from germline, CDR1 is SGHVS and CDR2 is FQNEAQ. CDR3 length: 20 residues. The CDR3 DNA reads as TGTGCCAGCAGCTTAGTGCATCTAGCGACAATCAAAAGCTCCTACAATGAGCAGTTCTTC. This sequence encodes CASSLVHLATIKSSYNEQFF.

This rearrangement joins TRBV25-1 to TRBJ2-1, with D maybe TRBD1 (6 bases). Germline V gene data show CDR1 as MGHDK and CDR2 as SYGVNS. The germline V and J ends were trimmed by 3 bases and 8 bases, with 20 bases remaining between them. There are 16 residues in the CDR3. CDR3 sequence: CASSELLQGFRDEQFF. The CDR3 DNA reads TGTGCCAGCAGTGAGCTCCTCCAGGGGTTTAGGGATGAGCAGTTCTTC.

On this clonotype itself: Its ends do not fully match the called genes, so a read error is possible. The chain uses TRBV12-3 or TRBV12-4 and TRBJ1-3; D not resolved. The CDR3 runs to 16 residues. CDR3 sequence reads: CAGSHSDYLHGNTIYF. The CDR3 bases are TGTGCCGGCAGTCACTCCGACTATCTTCACGGAAACACCATATATTTT.